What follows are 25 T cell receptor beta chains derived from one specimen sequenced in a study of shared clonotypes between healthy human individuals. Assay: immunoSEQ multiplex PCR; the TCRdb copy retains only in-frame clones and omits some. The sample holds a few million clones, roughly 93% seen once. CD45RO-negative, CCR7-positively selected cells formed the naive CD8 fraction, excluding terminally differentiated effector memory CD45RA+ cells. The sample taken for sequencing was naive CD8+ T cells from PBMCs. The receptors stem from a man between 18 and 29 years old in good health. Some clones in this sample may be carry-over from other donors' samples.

Here the CDR3 DNA reads TGTGCCACGTGGTGGGGGTCCGCAGATACGCAGTATTTT. It is translated as CATWWGSADTQYF. The V and J genes are TRBV7-9 and TRBJ2-3, with D perhaps assigned TRBD1 or TRBD2 (5 bases each). The CDR3 spans 13 residues. Trimming took 10 bases from V and 4 from J, leaving 15 bases between them. Germline CDR1 SEHNR, CDR2 FQNEAQ (reference sequence).

The CDR3 DNA reads TGCGCCAGCAGCCCCAATCGCGGGAGACCCAATGGGAATGAGCAGTTCTTC. Protein: CASSPNRGRPNGNEQFF. The rearrangement joins TRBV4-1 to TRBJ2-1, with 7 bases lining up with TRBD2. In germline, CDR1 is MGHRA, CDR2 YSYEKL. The CDR3 extends over 17 amino acids. V was clipped by 4 bases and J by 7 bases; unmatched bases: 16.

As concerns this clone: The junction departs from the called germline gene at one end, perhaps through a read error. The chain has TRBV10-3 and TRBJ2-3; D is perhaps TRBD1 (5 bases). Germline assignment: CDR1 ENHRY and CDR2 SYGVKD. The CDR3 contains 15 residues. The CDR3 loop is CASSYSQVVTDTQYF. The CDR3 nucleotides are TGTGCCAGCAGTTACTCACAGGTTGTCACAGATACGCAGTATTTT.

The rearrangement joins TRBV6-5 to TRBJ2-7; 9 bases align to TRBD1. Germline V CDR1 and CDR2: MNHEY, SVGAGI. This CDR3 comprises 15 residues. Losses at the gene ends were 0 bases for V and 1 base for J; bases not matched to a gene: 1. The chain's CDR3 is CASSYSTGGSYEQYF. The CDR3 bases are TGTGCCAGCAGTTACTCGACAGGGGGTTCCTACGAGCAGTACTTC.

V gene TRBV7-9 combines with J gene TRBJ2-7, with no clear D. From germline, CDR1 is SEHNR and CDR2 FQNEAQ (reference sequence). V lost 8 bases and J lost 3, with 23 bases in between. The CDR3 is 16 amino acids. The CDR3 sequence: CASRSFSQPLIYEQYF. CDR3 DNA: TGTGCCAGCCGCAGCTTCAGTCAACCCTTGATCTACGAGCAGTACTTC. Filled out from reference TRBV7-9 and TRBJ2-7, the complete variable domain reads DTGVSQNPRHKITKRGQNVTFRCDPISEHNRLYWYRQTLGQGPEFLTYFQNEAQLEKSRLLSDRFSAERPKGSFSTLEIQRTEQGDSAMYLCASRSFSQPLIYEQYFGPGTRLTVT.

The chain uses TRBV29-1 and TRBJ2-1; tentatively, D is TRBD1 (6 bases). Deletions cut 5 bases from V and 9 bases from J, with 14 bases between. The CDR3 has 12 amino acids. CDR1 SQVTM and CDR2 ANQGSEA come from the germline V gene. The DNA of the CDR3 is TGCAGCGTTCTGGGACATCTGGGTGAGCAGTTCTTC. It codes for CSVLGHLGEQFF.

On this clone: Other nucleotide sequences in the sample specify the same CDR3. The CDR3 spells CASSPDRDSYEQYF. CDR3 DNA: TGTGCCAGTAGCCCGGACAGGGACTCCTACGAGCAGTACTTC. V usage is TRBV19 and J usage is TRBJ2-7; 8 nucleotides align to TRBD1. The CDR3 loop spans 14 amino acids. Germline V gene sequence: CDR1 LNHDA, CDR2 SQIVND (reference sequence). V lost 6 bases to trimming and J lost 0 bases; unmatched junction nucleotides: 4.

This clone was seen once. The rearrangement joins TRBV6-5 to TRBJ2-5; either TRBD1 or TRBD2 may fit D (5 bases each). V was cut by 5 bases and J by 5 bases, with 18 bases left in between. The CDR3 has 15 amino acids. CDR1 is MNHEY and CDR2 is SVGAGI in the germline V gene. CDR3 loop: CASSPGTGWVETQYF. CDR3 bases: TGTGCCAGCAGTCCGGGGACGGGGTGGGTTGAGACCCAGTACTTC.

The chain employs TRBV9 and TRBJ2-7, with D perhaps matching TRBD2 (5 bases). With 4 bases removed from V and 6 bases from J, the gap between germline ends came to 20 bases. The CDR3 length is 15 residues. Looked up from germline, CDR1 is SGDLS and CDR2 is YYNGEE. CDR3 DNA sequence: TGTGCCAGCAGCCCGAGTGGGAGTCCCCTTTCCGAGCAGTACTTC. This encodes CASSPSGSPLSEQYF.

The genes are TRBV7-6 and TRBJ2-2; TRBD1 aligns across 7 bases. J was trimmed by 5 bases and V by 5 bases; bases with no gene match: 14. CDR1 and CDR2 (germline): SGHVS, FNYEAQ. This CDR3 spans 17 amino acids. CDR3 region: CASSKDRILLGTGELFF. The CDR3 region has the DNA TGTGCCAGCAGCAAGGACAGGATCCTATTGGGAACCGGGGAGCTGTTTTTT.

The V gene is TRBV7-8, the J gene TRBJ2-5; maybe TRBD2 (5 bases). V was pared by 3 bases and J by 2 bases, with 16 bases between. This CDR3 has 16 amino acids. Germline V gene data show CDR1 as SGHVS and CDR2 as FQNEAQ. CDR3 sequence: CASSFDPPTGQETQYF. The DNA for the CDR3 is TGTGCCAGCAGCTTCGATCCGCCCACGGGGCAAGAGACCCAGTACTTC.

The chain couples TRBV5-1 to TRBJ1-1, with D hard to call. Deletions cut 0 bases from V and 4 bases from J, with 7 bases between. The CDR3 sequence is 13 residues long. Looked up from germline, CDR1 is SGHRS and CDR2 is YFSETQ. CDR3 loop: CASSLGSPTEAFF. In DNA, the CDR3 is TGCGCCAGCAGCTTGGGGTCTCCCACTGAAGCTTTCTTT.

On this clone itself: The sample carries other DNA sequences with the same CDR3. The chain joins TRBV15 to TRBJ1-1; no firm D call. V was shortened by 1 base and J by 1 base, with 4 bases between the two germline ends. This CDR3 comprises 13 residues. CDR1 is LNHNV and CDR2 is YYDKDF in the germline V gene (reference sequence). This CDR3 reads CATSRGTNTEAFF. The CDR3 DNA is TGTGCCACCAGCAGAGGTACGAACACTGAAGCTTTCTTT.

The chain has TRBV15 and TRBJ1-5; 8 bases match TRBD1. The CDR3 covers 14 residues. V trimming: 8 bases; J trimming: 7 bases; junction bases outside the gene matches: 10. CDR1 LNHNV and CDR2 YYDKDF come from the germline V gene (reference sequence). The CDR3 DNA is TGTGCCACCTGCCGCGACAGGGGAAAGCAGCCCCAGCATTTT. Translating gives CATCRDRGKQPQHF. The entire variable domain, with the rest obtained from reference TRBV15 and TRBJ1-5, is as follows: DAMVIQNPRYQVTQFGKPVTLSCSQTLNHNVMYWYQQKSSQAPKLLFHYYDKDFNNEADTPDNFQSRRPNTSFCFLDIRSPGLGDTAMYLCATCRDRGKQPQHFGDGTRLSIL.

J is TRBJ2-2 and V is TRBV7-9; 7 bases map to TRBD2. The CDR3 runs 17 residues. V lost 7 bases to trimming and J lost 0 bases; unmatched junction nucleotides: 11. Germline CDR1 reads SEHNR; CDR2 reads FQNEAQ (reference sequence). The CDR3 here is CASTQHTSVANTGELFF. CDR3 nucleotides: TGTGCCAGCACGCAACACACTAGCGTGGCGAACACCGGGGAGCTGTTTTTT.

CDR3 sequence: CASSLGPMGSTDTQYF. CDR3 bases: TGTGCCAGCAGCCTTGGACCTATGGGGAGCACAGATACGCAGTATTTT. The chain links TRBV7-3 to TRBJ2-3; D uncertain. The V gene's germline CDR1 is SGHTA and CDR2 FQGTGA. This CDR3 region has 16 residues. V was clipped by 5 bases and J by 0 bases, with 15 bases between them.

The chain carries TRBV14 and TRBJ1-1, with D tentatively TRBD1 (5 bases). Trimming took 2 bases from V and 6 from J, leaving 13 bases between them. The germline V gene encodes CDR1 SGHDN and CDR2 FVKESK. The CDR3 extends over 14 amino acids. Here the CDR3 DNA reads TGTGCCAGCAGCCAATTGACAGTAGGGGCTGAAGCTTTCTTT. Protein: CASSQLTVGAEAFF.

DNA for the CDR3: TGCGCCAGCAGCCAAGTCCTGGGACAGGGGGGCACTGAAGCTTTCTTT. It codes for CASSQVLGQGGTEAFF. The chain links TRBV4-1 to TRBJ1-1; the match to TRBD1 covers 11 bases. This CDR3 has 16 residues. The junction had 5 bases not matched to a gene; V was cut back by 1 base and J by 4 bases. Germline-derived CDR1 and CDR2 are MGHRA and YSYEKL.

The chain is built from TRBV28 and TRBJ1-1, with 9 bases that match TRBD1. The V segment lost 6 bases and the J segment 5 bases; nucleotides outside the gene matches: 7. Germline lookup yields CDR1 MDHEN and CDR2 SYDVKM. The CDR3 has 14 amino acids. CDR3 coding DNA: TGTGCCAGCAGGGCCGGGACAGGGTCGACTGAAGCTTTCTTT. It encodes CASRAGTGSTEAFF.

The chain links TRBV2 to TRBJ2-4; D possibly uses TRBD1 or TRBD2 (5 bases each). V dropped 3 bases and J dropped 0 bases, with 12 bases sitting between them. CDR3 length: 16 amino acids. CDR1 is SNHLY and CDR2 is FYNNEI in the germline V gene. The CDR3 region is CASSESGTLAKNIQYF. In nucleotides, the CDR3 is TGTGCCAGCAGTGAGAGTGGGACGCTAGCCAAAAACATTCAGTACTTC.

The CDR3 nucleotides read TGCGCCAGCAGCTTGGGTTTGTGGCAGGGTGTAAACGAGCAGTACTTC. Its translation: CASSLGLWQGVNEQYF. The chain has TRBV5-1 and TRBJ2-7; possibly TRBD1 for D (5 bases). Germline assignment: CDR1 SGHRS and CDR2 YFSETQ. This CDR3 region has 16 residues. Trimming stripped 0 bases from V and 5 bases from J, with 18 bases between.

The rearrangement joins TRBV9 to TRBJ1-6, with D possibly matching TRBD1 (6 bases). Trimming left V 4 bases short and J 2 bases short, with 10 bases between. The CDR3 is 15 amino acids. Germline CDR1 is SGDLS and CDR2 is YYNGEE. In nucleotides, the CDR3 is TGTGCCAGCAGCCCAGGGGCGCCCTATAATTCACCCCTCCACTTT. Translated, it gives CASSPGAPYNSPLHF.

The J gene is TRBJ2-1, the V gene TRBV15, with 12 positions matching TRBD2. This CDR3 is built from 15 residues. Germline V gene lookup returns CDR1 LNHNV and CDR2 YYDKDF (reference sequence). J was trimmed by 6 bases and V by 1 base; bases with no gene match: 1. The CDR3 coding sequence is TGTGCCACCAGCAGAGGGACTAGCGGGGCCAATGAGCAGTTCTTC. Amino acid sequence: CATSRGTSGANEQFF.

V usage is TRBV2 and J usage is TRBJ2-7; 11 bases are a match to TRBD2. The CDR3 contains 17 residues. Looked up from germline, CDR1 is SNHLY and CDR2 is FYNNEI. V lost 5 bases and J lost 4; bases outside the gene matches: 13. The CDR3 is CASSKTGTSGLIYEQYF. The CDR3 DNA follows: TGTGCCAGCAGTAAAACCGGGACTAGCGGCCTGATTTACGAGCAGTACTTC.

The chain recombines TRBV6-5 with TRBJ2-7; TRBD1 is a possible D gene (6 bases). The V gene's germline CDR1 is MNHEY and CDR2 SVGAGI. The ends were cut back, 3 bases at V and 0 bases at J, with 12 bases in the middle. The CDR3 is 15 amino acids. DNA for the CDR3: TGTGCCAGCAGTTATACAGGGCTAAGCTCCTACGAGCAGTACTTC. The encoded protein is CASSYTGLSSYEQYF.